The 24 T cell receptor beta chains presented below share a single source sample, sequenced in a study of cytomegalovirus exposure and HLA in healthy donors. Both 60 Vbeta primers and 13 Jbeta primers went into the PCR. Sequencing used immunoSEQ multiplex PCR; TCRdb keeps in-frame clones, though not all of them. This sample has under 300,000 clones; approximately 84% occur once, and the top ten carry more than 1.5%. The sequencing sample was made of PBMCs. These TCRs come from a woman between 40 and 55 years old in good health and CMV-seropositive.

CDR3 sequence (DNA): TGTGCCAGCAGTTACAGCGGTGGCGGAGGAACCTATCTCCACTTT. This encodes CASSYSGGGGTYLHF. V gene TRBV6-6 combines with J gene TRBJ1-6, with D uncertain. Germline assignment: CDR1 MNHNY and CDR2 SVGAGI (reference sequence). Trimming removed 2 bases from V and 16 bases from J, with 21 bases in between. The CDR3 contains 15 residues.

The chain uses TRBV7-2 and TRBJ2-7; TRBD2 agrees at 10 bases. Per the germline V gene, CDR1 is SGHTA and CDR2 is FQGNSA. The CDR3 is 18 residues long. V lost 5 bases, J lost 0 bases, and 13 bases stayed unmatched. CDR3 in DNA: TGTGCCAGCAGCATCCCCCCGGGACTAGCGACTTACTCCTACGAGCAGTACTTC. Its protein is CASSIPPGLATYSYEQYF.

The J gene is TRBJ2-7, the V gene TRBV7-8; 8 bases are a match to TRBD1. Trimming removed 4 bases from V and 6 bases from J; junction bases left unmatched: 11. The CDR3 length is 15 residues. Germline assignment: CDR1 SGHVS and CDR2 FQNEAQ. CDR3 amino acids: CASSSYGGQGSEQYF. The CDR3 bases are TGTGCCAGCAGCTCTTACGGAGGACAGGGCAGCGAGCAGTACTTC.

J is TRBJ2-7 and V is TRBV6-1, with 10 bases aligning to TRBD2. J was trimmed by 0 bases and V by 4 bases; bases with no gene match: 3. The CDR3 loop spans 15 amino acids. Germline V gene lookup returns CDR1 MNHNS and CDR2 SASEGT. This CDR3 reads CASSAGTSDSYEQYF. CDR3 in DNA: TGTGCCAGCAGTGCCGGGACTAGCGACTCCTACGAGCAGTACTTC.

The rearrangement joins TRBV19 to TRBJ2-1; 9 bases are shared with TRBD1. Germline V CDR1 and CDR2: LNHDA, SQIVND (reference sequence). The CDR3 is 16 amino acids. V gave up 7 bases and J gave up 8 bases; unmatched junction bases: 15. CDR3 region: CASTLNPGQGWDEQFF. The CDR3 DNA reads TGTGCCAGTACCCTGAATCCGGGACAGGGCTGGGATGAGCAGTTCTTC.

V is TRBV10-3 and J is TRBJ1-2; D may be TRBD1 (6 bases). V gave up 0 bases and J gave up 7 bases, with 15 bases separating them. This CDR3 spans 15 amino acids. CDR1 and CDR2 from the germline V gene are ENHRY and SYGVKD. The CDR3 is CAISESTGVSRGYTF. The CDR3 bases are TGTGCCATCAGTGAGTCGACAGGCGTCTCGCGTGGCTACACCTTC.

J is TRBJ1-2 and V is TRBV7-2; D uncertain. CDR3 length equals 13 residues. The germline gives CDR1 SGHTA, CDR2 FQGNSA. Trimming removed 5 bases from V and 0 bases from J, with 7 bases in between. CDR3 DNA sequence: TGTGCCAGCAGCATCACAGCTAACTATGGCTACACCTTC. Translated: CASSITANYGYTF.

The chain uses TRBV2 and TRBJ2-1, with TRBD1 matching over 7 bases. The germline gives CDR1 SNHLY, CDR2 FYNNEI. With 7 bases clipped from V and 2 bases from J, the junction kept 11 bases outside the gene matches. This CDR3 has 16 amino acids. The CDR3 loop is CASTYDSGTAYNEQFF. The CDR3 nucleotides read TGTGCCAGCACCTACGATTCCGGGACAGCCTACAATGAGCAGTTCTTC.

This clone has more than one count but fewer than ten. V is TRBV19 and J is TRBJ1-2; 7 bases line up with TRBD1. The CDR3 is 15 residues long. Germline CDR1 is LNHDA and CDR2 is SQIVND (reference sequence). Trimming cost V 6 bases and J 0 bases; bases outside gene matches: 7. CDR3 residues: CASRLGTATNYGYTF. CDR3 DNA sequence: TGTGCCAGTAGATTAGGGACAGCAACTAACTATGGCTACACCTTC.

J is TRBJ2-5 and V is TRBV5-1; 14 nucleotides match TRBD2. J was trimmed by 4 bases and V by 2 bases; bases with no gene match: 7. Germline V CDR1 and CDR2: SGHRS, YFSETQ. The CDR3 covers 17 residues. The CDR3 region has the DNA TGCGCCAGCAGCTTCGGACTAGCGGGAGGAACTTTAGAGACCCAGTACTTC. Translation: CASSFGLAGGTLETQYF.

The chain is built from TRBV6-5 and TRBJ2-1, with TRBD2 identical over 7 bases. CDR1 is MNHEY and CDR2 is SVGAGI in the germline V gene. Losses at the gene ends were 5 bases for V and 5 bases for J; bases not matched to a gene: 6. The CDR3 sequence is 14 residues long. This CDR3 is CASSRTRRDNEQFF. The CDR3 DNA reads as TGTGCCAGCAGTAGGACTAGGAGAGACAATGAGCAGTTCTTC.

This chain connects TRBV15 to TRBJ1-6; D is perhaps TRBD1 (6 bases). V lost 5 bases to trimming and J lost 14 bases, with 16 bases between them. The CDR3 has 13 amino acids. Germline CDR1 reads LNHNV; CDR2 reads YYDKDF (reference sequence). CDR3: CATSQHRESALHF. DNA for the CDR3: TGTGCCACCAGCCAACACAGGGAGTCGGCCCTCCACTTT. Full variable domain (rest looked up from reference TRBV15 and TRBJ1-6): DAMVIQNPRYQVTQFGKPVTLSCSQTLNHNVMYWYQQKSSQAPKLLFHYYDKDFNNEADTPDNFQSRRPNTSFCFLDIRSPGLGDTAMYLCATSQHRESALHFGNGTRLTVT.

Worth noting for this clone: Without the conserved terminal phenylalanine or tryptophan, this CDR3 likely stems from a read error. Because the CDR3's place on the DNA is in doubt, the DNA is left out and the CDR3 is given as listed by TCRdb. CDR3 sequence reads: CASGDRAVT. This chain links TRBV2 with TRBJ1-2; the table's D gene call, TRBD1, was not cross checked with the DNA. 9 amino acids form the CDR3, both terminal residues included. CDR1 is SNHLY, CDR2 FYNNEI, per germline.

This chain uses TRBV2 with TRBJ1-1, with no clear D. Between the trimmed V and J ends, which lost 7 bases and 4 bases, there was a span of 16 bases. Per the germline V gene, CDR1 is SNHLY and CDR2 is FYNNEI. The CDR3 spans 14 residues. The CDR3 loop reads CASMKNPEGTEAFF. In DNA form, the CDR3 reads TGTGCCAGCATGAAAAATCCCGAGGGCACTGAAGCTTTCTTT. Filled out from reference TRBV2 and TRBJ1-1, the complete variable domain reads EPEVTQTPSHQVTQMGQEVILRCVPISNHLYFYWYRQILGQKVEFLVSFYNNEISEKSEIFDDQFSVERPDGSNFTLKIRSTKLEDSAMYFCASMKNPEGTEAFFGQGTRLTVV.

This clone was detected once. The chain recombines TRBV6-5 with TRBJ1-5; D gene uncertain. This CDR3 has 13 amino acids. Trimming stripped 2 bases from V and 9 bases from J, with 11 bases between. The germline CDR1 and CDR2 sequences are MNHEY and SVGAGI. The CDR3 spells CASSYASAGPQHF. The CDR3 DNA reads TGTGCCAGCAGTTACGCGAGTGCCGGGCCCCAGCATTTT.

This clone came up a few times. The CDR3 loop is CASSWDRAGYTEAFF. The CDR3 nucleotides are TGTGCCAGCAGTTGGGACAGGGCTGGGTACACTGAAGCTTTCTTT. The chain carries TRBV5-6 and TRBJ1-1; 9 bases match TRBD1. Germline V gene sequence: CDR1 SGHDT, CDR2 YYEEEE. CDR3 length equals 15 residues. V lost 5 bases, J lost 3 bases, and 8 bases stayed unmatched.

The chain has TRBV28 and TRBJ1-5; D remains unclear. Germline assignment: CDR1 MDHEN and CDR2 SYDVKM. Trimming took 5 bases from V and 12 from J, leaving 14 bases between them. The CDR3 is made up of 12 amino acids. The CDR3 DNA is TGTGCCAGCAGTCCCCTTGGAAGAGGCCAGCATTTT. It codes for CASSPLGRGQHF.

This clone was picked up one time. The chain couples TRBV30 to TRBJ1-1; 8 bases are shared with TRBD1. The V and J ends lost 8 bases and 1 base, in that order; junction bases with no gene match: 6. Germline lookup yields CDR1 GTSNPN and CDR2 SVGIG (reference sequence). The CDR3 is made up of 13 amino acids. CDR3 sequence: CAVQGGTNTEAFF. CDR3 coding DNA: TGTGCCGTACAGGGGGGGACGAACACTGAAGCTTTCTTT.

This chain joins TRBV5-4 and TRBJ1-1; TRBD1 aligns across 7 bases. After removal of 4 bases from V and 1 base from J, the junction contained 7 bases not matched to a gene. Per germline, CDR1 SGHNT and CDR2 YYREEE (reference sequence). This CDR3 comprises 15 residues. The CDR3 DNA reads TGTGCCAGCAGCCCAGAGACAGGGAGGAACACTGAAGCTTTCTTT. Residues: CASSPETGRNTEAFF.

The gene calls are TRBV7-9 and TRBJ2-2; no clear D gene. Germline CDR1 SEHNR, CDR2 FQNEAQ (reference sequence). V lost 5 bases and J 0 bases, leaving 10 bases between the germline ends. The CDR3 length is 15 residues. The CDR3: CASSGQRPNTGELFF. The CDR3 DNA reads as TGTGCCAGCAGCGGTCAGAGGCCGAACACCGGGGAGCTGTTTTTT.

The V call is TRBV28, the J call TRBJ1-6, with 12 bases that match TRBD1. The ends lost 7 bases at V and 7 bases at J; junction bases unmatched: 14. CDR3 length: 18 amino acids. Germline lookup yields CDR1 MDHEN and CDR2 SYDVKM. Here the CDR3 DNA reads TGTGCCAGCATCACCCGGGACAGGGGGCAGGTTTGGAATTCACCCCTCCACTTT. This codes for CASITRDRGQVWNSPLHF.

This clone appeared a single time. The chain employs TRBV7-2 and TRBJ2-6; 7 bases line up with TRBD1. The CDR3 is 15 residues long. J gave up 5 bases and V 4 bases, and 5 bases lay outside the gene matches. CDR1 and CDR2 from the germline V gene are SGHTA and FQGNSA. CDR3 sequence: CASSSWTGRANVLTF. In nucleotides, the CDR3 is TGTGCCAGCAGCTCCTGGACAGGAAGGGCCAACGTCCTGACTTTC.

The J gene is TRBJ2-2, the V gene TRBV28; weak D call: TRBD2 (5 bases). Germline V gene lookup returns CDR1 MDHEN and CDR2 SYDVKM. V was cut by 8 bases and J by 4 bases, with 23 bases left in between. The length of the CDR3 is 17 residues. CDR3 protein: CASRLSRTGRITGELFF. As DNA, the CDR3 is TGTGCCAGCCGCCTATCTAGGACTGGCAGAATCACCGGGGAGCTGTTTTTT.

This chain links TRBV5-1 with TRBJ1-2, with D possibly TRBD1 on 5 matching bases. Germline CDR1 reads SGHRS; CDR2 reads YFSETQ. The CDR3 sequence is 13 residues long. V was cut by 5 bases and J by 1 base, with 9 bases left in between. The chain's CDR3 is CASRTTVNYGYTF. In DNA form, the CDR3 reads TGCGCCAGCAGAACGACAGTTAACTATGGCTACACCTTC.